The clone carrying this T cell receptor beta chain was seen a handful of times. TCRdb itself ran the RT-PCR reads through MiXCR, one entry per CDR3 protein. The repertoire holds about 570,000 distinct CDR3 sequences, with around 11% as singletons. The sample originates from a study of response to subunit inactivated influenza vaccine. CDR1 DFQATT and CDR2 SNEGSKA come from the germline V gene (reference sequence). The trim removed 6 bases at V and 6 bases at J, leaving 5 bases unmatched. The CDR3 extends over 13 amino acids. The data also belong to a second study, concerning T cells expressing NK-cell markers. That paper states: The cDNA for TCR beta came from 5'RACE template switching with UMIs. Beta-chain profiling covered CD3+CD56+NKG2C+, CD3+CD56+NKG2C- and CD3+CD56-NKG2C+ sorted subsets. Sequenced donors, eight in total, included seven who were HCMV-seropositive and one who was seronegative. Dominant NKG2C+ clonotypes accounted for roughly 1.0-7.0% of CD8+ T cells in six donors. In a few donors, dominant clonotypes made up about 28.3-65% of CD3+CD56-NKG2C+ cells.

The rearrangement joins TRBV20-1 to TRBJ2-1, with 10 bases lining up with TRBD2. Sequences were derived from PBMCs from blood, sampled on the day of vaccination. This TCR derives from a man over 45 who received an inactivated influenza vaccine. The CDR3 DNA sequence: TGCAGTGCCCCGGGACTAGCGCTCAATGAGCAGTTCTTC. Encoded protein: CSAPGLALNEQFF.